The following is a T cell receptor beta chain sequence with its context. An end of the junction differs from the germline gene, which may be a read error. The data are from a study of OX40 agonist ivuxolimab in advanced cancers. The wider study: Dosing consisted of intravenous ivuxolimab at 0.01 to 10 mg/kg every 2 weeks. Age averaged about 62 years (range about 20 to 80), and roughly 80% were male.

The assay was immunoSEQ multiplex PCR, and TCRdb's table has in-frame clones only and misses some. Of over 90,000 clones listed, less than 90% were seen once; the top ten hold roughly 5%. Germline CDR1 and CDR2: SEHNR and FQNEAQ (reference sequence). The CDR3 has 16 residues. This chain joins TRBV7-9 and TRBJ1-5; 8 bases map to TRBD1. This TCR derives from an adult with an advanced solid tumor such as melanoma, head and neck, liver or kidney cancer. The source material was CD4+ or CD8+ T cells sorted from blood, sampled in a trial of the OX40 agonist ivuxolimab. CDR3 loop: CASSPGTTGGNQSQHF. In DNA form, the CDR3 reads TGTGCCAGCAGTCCAGGAACTACAGGGGGAAATCAGTCCCAGCATTTT.